One sample yielded the 19 T cell receptor beta chains listed below, sequenced in a study of T cell responses to AZD1222 COVID-19 vaccine. TCRdb's table, derived via immunoSEQ multiplex PCR, lists solely in-frame clones and lacks some. The sample contains about 140,000 clones, approximately 89% of which appear only once. The sequencing here drew on peripheral blood, taken on day 0 of AZD1222 vaccination. The receptor set was obtained from an adult in good health.

V and J are TRBV6-4 and TRBJ1-1; 11 nucleotides agree with TRBD1. This CDR3 spans 14 amino acids. CDR1 is MRHNA and CDR2 is SNTAGT in the germline V gene. V lost 2 bases to trimming and J lost 4 bases; unmatched junction nucleotides: 0. CDR3 bases: TGTGCCAGCAGTGACGGGACAGGGGGCACTGAAGCTTTCTTT. Protein: CASSDGTGGTEAFF.

This rearrangement joins TRBV6-5 to TRBJ2-7, with 11 bases matching TRBD2. From germline, CDR1 is MNHEY and CDR2 SVGAGI. J gave up 3 bases and V 2 bases, and 0 bases lay outside the gene matches. The CDR3 extends over 14 amino acids. The CDR3 nucleotides are TGTGCCAGCAGTTACACTAGCGGGGGCTACGAGCAGTACTTC. It specifies CASSYTSGGYEQYF.

The rearrangement uses TRBV4-2 and TRBJ1-5; no clear D gene. The germline gives CDR1 LGHNA, CDR2 YNFKEQ. V was shortened by 1 base and J by 6 bases, with 7 bases between the two germline ends. This CDR3 region has 13 residues. CDR3 region: CASSQGSGQPQHF. CDR3 nucleotides: TGTGCCAGCAGCCAAGGGAGCGGTCAGCCCCAGCATTTT.

This sequence joins TRBV19 and TRBJ2-1, with 8 bases matching TRBD2. Germline trimming cut 8 bases from V and 8 bases from J; bases unmatched to any gene: 11. CDR1 LNHDA and CDR2 SQIVND come from the germline V gene (reference sequence). This CDR3 is built from 14 residues. Here the CDR3 reads CASQRGTIVDEQFF. The DNA of the CDR3 is TGTGCCAGTCAGCGGGGGACCATCGTCGATGAGCAGTTCTTC. The whole variable domain, remainder taken from reference TRBV19 and TRBJ2-1, is DGGITQSPKYLFRKEGQNVTLSCEQNLNHDAMYWYRQDPGQGLRLIYYSQIVNDFQKGDIAEGYSVSREKKESFPLTVTSAQKNPTAFYLCASQRGTIVDEQFFGPGTRLTVL.

The chain employs TRBV19 and TRBJ1-1, with D possibly TRBD1 on 5 matching bases. Looked up from germline, CDR1 is LNHDA and CDR2 is SQIVND (reference sequence). The V end was cut by 3 bases, the J end by 6 bases, with 20 bases between. This CDR3 contains 16 residues. CDR3 sequence reads: CASSMAGTPRVAEAFF. CDR3 coding DNA: TGTGCCAGTAGTATGGCCGGGACCCCCCGCGTGGCTGAAGCTTTCTTT.

A note on this clone: This same CDR3 is encoded by further DNA sequences in the sample. The genes are TRBV5-1 and TRBJ1-1; the D is unclear. Germline loops: CDR1 SGHRS, CDR2 YFSETQ. V was pared by 2 bases and J by 1 base, with 6 bases between. The CDR3 totals 13 residues. The CDR3 DNA follows: TGCGCCAGCAGCTTTCGGGAGAACACTGAAGCTTTCTTT. It is translated as CASSFRENTEAFF.

The rearrangement links TRBV10-3 to TRBJ2-3; a possible D gene is TRBD2 (5 bases). This CDR3 region has 14 residues. V shed 8 bases and J shed 1 base, with 13 bases lying between them. CDR1 is ENHRY and CDR2 is SYGVKD in the germline V gene. CDR3 amino acids: CAIADPAGTDTQYF. The CDR3 region has the DNA TGTGCCATCGCGGATCCAGCGGGCACAGATACGCAGTATTTT.

The V gene is TRBV7-9, the J gene TRBJ2-5, with 11 bases aligning to TRBD2. The CDR3 is made up of 15 amino acids. The germline gives CDR1 SEHNR, CDR2 FQNEAQ (reference sequence). V dropped 5 bases and J dropped 2; count of bases not matched to a gene: 4. CDR3 protein: CASSQTSGAQETQYF. The DNA for the CDR3 is TGTGCCAGCAGCCAGACTAGCGGGGCTCAAGAGACCCAGTACTTC.

The chain uses TRBV6-2 or TRBV6-3 and TRBJ2-2; D could derive from TRBD1 or TRBD2 (5 bases each). There are 14 residues in the CDR3. The V end lost 2 bases, the J end lost 5 bases, and 9 bases lay between the germline ends. In germline, CDR1 is MNHEY, CDR2 SVGEGT. CDR3 DNA sequence: TGTGCCAGCAGTTACAGGGGAGAGACCGGGGAGCTGTTTTTT. It codes for CASSYRGETGELFF.

The V gene is TRBV5-1, the J gene TRBJ2-1, with D perhaps matching TRBD1 (5 bases). Germline V gene data show CDR1 as SGHRS and CDR2 as YFSETQ. V was trimmed by 0 bases and J by 3 bases, leaving 10 bases between them. The CDR3 loop spans 15 amino acids. The DNA of the CDR3 is TGCGCCAGCAGCTTGGCTGGCAGGGACTACAATGAGCAGTTCTTC. It encodes CASSLAGRDYNEQFF. Combining the CDR3 with reference TRBV5-1 and TRBJ2-1 gives the whole variable domain KAGVTQTPRYLIKTRGQQVTLSCSPISGHRSVSWYQQTPGQGLQFLFEYFSETQRNKGNFPGRFSGRQFSNSRSEMNVSTLELGDSALYLCASSLAGRDYNEQFFGPGTRLTVL.

This clone occurred once. The V call is TRBV29-1, the J call TRBJ2-7; 7 nucleotides agree with TRBD1. The J segment lost 5 bases and the V segment lost 1 base, leaving 8 bases of the junction unmatched. This CDR3 comprises 14 residues. Germline lookup yields CDR1 SQVTM and CDR2 ANQGSEA. The CDR3 loop reads CSVEVRGIVHEQYF. In DNA form, the CDR3 reads TGCAGCGTTGAAGTCAGGGGGATAGTCCACGAGCAGTACTTC.

The gene calls are TRBV5-1 and TRBJ2-1; TRBD2 aligns across 8 bases. V lost 4 bases, J lost 10 bases, and 13 bases stayed unmatched. Looked up from germline, CDR1 is SGHRS and CDR2 is YFSETQ. This CDR3 is 15 amino acids long. The CDR3 DNA reads as TGCGCCAGCAGCCCGGCGGGTAGCGGGGAACAGGAGCAGTTCTTC. This sequence encodes CASSPAGSGEQEQFF.

The rearrangement links TRBV30 to TRBJ2-7; 7 nucleotides agree with TRBD2. CDR1 is GTSNPN and CDR2 is SVGIG in the germline V gene (reference sequence). The V segment lost 2 bases and the J segment 3 bases; nucleotides outside the gene matches: 10. CDR3 length: 15 residues. CDR3 protein: CAWSPRGMMGYEQYF. In nucleotides, the CDR3 is TGTGCCTGGAGTCCGCGGGGGATGATGGGCTACGAGCAGTACTTC.

V and J are TRBV15 and TRBJ1-1; D not certain. In germline, CDR1 is LNHNV, CDR2 YYDKDF (reference sequence). Trimming pared 0 bases from V and 4 bases from J, leaving 21 bases between. The CDR3 spans 18 residues. Here the CDR3 DNA reads TGTGCCACCAGCAGAGATCAGTGGCGGGGAGCTGCGGGCACTGAAGCTTTCTTT. Residues: CATSRDQWRGAAGTEAFF.

The rearrangement uses TRBV30 and TRBJ1-1; D not certain. Between the trimmed V and J ends, which lost 7 bases and 1 base, there was a span of 16 bases. This CDR3 spans 14 amino acids. The germline gives CDR1 GTSNPN, CDR2 SVGIG (reference sequence). The CDR3 is CASEYEAQNTEAFF. The CDR3 DNA reads TGTGCCTCGGAGTACGAAGCTCAGAACACTGAAGCTTTCTTT.

The chain links TRBV19 to TRBJ1-5; no clear D. Germline CDR1 and CDR2: LNHDA and SQIVND (reference sequence). The CDR3 sequence is 13 residues long. V lost 4 bases and J lost 1, with 5 bases in between. The CDR3 here is CASSTPSNQPQHF. DNA for the CDR3: TGTGCCAGTAGTACACCCAGCAATCAGCCCCAGCATTTT. Looking up the rest from reference TRBV19 and TRBJ1-5 gives the full variable domain: DGGITQSPKYLFRKEGQNVTLSCEQNLNHDAMYWYRQDPGQGLRLIYYSQIVNDFQKGDIAEGYSVSREKKESFPLTVTSAQKNPTAFYLCASSTPSNQPQHFGDGTRLSIL.

This clone was recorded a few times. The V gene is TRBV27, the J gene TRBJ2-2; 7 nucleotides match TRBD2. In germline, CDR1 is MNHEY, CDR2 SMNVEV (reference sequence). V lost 4 bases and J lost 1; bases outside the gene matches: 0. CDR3 length equals 14 residues. The CDR3 region has the DNA TGTGCCAGCAGTTCTAGCGGGAACACCGGGGAGCTGTTTTTT. This translates into CASSSSGNTGELFF.

The chain has TRBV5-1 and TRBJ2-3; tentative D call: TRBD2 (5 bases). CDR1 SGHRS and CDR2 YFSETQ come from the germline V gene. The CDR3 is 13 amino acids. Trimming left V 0 bases short and J 5 bases short, with 7 bases between. The CDR3 coding sequence is TGCGCCAGCAGCTTGGAGGCGGGAGATACGCAGTATTTT. This encodes CASSLEAGDTQYF. The full variable domain, rest sourced from reference TRBV5-1 and TRBJ2-3, is KAGVTQTPRYLIKTRGQQVTLSCSPISGHRSVSWYQQTPGQGLQFLFEYFSETQRNKGNFPGRFSGRQFSNSRSEMNVSTLELGDSALYLCASSLEAGDTQYFGPGTRLTVL.

This clone was seen a single time. The rearrangement joins TRBV7-6 to TRBJ1-2; 10 nucleotides line up with TRBD1. V lost 1 base and J lost 4; bases outside the gene matches: 3. Looked up from germline, CDR1 is SGHVS and CDR2 is FNYEAQ. There are 15 residues in the CDR3. The DNA of the CDR3 is TGTGCCAGCAGCTTAGGTCGGGACAGGGGCTATGGCTACACCTTC. Translation gives CASSLGRDRGYGYTF.